Shown below are 32 T cell receptor beta chains from a single sample sequenced in a study of blood T cell repertoires in COVID-19. Profiled with immunoSEQ multiplex PCR; TCRdb holds only in-frame clones, not every one. The sample consists of about 130,000 clones, about 89% of them appearing once. The source material was peripheral blood. These receptors were collected from an older woman with acute or convalescent COVID-19.

V gene TRBV5-4 combines with J gene TRBJ1-4; D unclear. The germline V gene encodes CDR1 SGHNT and CDR2 YYREEE (reference sequence). The CDR3 loop spans 17 amino acids. V was clipped by 4 bases and J by 6 bases, with 22 bases between them. The CDR3 sequence: CASSDGLGAVNHEKLFF. As DNA, the CDR3 is TGTGCCAGCAGCGACGGTCTGGGAGCAGTAAACCATGAAAAACTGTTTTTT.

In regard to this clone: One end of the junction is discordant with germline, which a read error may explain. V is TRBV28 and J is TRBJ1-2, with D hard to call. Germline-derived CDR1 and CDR2 are MDHEN and SYDVKM. The CDR3 totals 14 residues. The CDR3 region has the DNA TGTGCCGGCAGCCCACCTACGGGGTATTATGGCTACACCTTC. This codes for CAGSPPTGYYGYTF.

This chain connects TRBV29-1 to TRBJ1-1; the D gene is possibly TRBD1 (6 bases). This CDR3 spans 13 amino acids. Germline lookup yields CDR1 SQVTM and CDR2 ANQGSEA. V gave up 4 bases and J gave up 1 base, with 10 bases separating them. The CDR3 reads CSVVYRENTEAFF. CDR3 in DNA: TGCAGCGTTGTGTACAGGGAGAACACTGAAGCTTTCTTT.

V gene TRBV5-5 combines with J gene TRBJ1-4, with a tentative D call TRBD1 (5 bases). This CDR3 has 14 amino acids. V was shortened by 2 bases and J by 5 bases, with 10 bases between the two germline ends. CDR1 is SGHKS and CDR2 is YYEKEE in the germline V gene (reference sequence). For the CDR3, the DNA is TGTGCCAGCAGCTTCATTTCAGGGAATGAAAAACTGTTTTTT. Translation gives CASSFISGNEKLFF.

The chain combines TRBV18 with TRBJ2-3; the match to TRBD1 covers 7 bases. Looked up from germline, CDR1 is KGHSH and CDR2 is LQKENI. Trimming removed 8 bases from V and 3 bases from J; junction bases left unmatched: 8. The CDR3 sequence is 14 residues long. In DNA, the CDR3 is TGTGCCAGCGCCCTCACAGGGGCGACAGATACGCAGTATTTT. This encodes CASALTGATDTQYF.

Here the CDR3 reads CASSGGQSATNEKLFF. The CDR3 region has the DNA TGTGCCAGCAGTGGGGGACAGAGTGCAACTAATGAAAAACTGTTTTTT. The chain carries TRBV6-1 and TRBJ1-4; 7 bases map to TRBD1. Germline CDR1 reads MNHNS; CDR2 reads SASEGT. The CDR3 length is 16 residues. Germline trimming cut 4 bases from V and 0 bases from J; bases unmatched to any gene: 5.

The CDR3: CASSTHRGKSYNEQFF. The DNA of the CDR3 is TGTGCCAGTAGTACCCACAGGGGAAAAAGCTACAATGAGCAGTTCTTC. This chain joins TRBV19 and TRBJ2-1, with 7 bases identical to TRBD1. This CDR3 is 16 amino acids long. Looked up from germline, CDR1 is LNHDA and CDR2 is SQIVND (reference sequence). J gave up 3 bases and V 4 bases, and 9 bases lay outside the gene matches.

This clone was counted once. The chain links TRBV9 to TRBJ1-4; D gene ambiguous. The CDR3 sequence is 16 residues long. V lost 0 bases to trimming and J lost 4 bases, with 13 bases between them. Germline CDR1 reads SGDLS; CDR2 reads YYNGEE. CDR3 residues: CASSVGGGTLNEKLFF. The CDR3 bases are TGTGCCAGCAGCGTAGGCGGTGGCACCCTTAATGAAAAACTGTTTTTT.

The rearrangement links TRBV5-4 to TRBJ2-2, with D possibly being TRBD1 (7 bases). The CDR3 runs 18 residues. CDR1 is SGHNT and CDR2 is YYREEE in the germline V gene (reference sequence). Deletions cut 3 bases from V and 6 bases from J, with 24 bases between. The CDR3 DNA sequence: TGTGCCAGCAGCTCCCGCCTGGGTGCGGGACAGAGACCCGGGGAGCTGTTTTTT. Its protein is CASSSRLGAGQRPGELFF. Complete variable domain (other parts from reference TRBV5-4 and TRBJ2-2): ETGVTQSPTHLIKTRGQQVTLRCSSQSGHNTVSWYQQALGQGPQFIFQYYREEENGRGNFPPRFSGLQFPNYSSELNVNALELDDSALYLCASSSRLGAGQRPGELFFGEGSRLTVL.

V is TRBV5-1 and J is TRBJ1-2; TRBD1 matches at 10 bases. The CDR3 has 15 amino acids. J was trimmed by 3 bases and V by 4 bases; bases with no gene match: 6. Per germline, CDR1 SGHRS and CDR2 YFSETQ. The CDR3 coding sequence is TGCGCCAGCAGCCTCAGGACAGGGGGGGACTATGGCTACACCTTC. Translating gives CASSLRTGGDYGYTF.

This clone is medium-sized. The chain joins TRBV2 to TRBJ2-5; the match to TRBD2 covers 11 bases. The V segment lost 4 bases and the J segment 2 bases; nucleotides outside the gene matches: 3. Germline loops: CDR1 SNHLY, CDR2 FYNNEI. This CDR3 contains 15 residues. The CDR3 loop reads CASSARLAGQETQYF. The DNA of the CDR3 is TGTGCCAGCAGTGCAAGACTAGCGGGACAAGAGACCCAGTACTTC.

The V and J genes are TRBV10-3 and TRBJ1-4; 8 bases map to TRBD1. The junction had 11 bases not matched to a gene; V was cut back by 6 bases and J by 11 bases. Germline V gives CDR1 ENHRY, CDR2 SYGVKD. The CDR3 covers 14 residues. The CDR3 loop reads CAIRKDRESGKLFF. CDR3 coding DNA: TGTGCCATCAGGAAGGACAGGGAATCGGGGAAACTGTTTTTT.

The chain joins TRBV7-2 to TRBJ1-2, with D uncertain. Germline CDR1 is SGHTA and CDR2 is FQGNSA. There are 13 residues in the CDR3. Trimming cost V 1 base and J 2 bases, with 5 bases left between them. CDR3: CASSLVGNYGYTF. The CDR3 DNA is TGTGCCAGCAGCTTAGTCGGGAACTATGGCTACACCTTC.

The chain carries TRBV7-9 and TRBJ2-1, with 7 nucleotides matching TRBD2. The CDR3 is 18 amino acids. The V and J ends lost 5 bases and 3 bases, in that order; junction bases with no gene match: 16. CDR1 SEHNR and CDR2 FQNEAQ come from the germline V gene (reference sequence). This chain's CDR3 is CASSTPIGAGVFYNEQFF. The CDR3 DNA follows: TGTGCCAGCAGCACCCCCATCGGGGCGGGAGTTTTCTACAATGAGCAGTTCTTC.

The chain is built from TRBV12-3 or TRBV12-4 and TRBJ1-2; weak D call: TRBD1 (6 bases). V lost 5 bases and J 5 bases, leaving 12 bases between the germline ends. The CDR3 covers 13 residues. Written as DNA, the CDR3 is TGTGCCAGCAGTGCGGACAGAACTTATGGCTACACCTTC. Its translation is CASSADRTYGYTF.

V gene TRBV10-3 combines with J gene TRBJ2-1; TRBD2 aligns across 7 bases. The V and J ends lost 6 bases and 0 bases, in that order; junction bases with no gene match: 2. The germline V gene has CDR1 ENHRY and CDR2 SYGVKD. The CDR3 contains 14 residues. CDR3 protein: CAIRAGDSYNEQFF. The DNA of the CDR3 is TGTGCCATCAGGGCGGGAGACTCCTACAATGAGCAGTTCTTC.

This chain connects TRBV2 to TRBJ2-1; TRBD2 aligns across 8 bases. The CDR3 sequence is 15 residues long. CDR1 and CDR2 from the germline V gene are SNHLY and FYNNEI. The J segment lost 6 bases and the V segment lost 4 bases, leaving 8 bases of the junction unmatched. The CDR3: CASSAGRVGANEQFF. CDR3 sequence (DNA): TGTGCCAGCAGTGCCGGGAGGGTGGGGGCCAATGAGCAGTTCTTC.

This chain joins TRBV15 and TRBJ1-2, with no clear D. Germline V gene sequence: CDR1 LNHNV, CDR2 YYDKDF (reference sequence). The CDR3 loop spans 14 amino acids. V was clipped by 0 bases and J by 8 bases, with 13 bases between them. The CDR3 reads CATSRDNTAWGYTF. CDR3 DNA sequence: TGTGCCACCAGCAGAGATAATACAGCCTGGGGCTACACCTTC.

The CDR3 sequence: CASSKWAGQMNQPQHF. The CDR3 DNA reads as TGTGCCAGTAGTAAATGGGCGGGCCAGATGAATCAGCCCCAGCATTTT. This rearrangement joins TRBV19 to TRBJ1-5; D not resolved. V lost 4 bases and J lost 4, with 17 bases in between. Germline CDR1 is LNHDA and CDR2 is SQIVND (reference sequence). This CDR3 comprises 16 residues.

Only one count was recorded for this clone. This chain joins TRBV19 and TRBJ2-7; tentative D call: TRBD1 (6 bases). The CDR3 extends over 16 amino acids. Germline V gene lookup returns CDR1 LNHDA and CDR2 SQIVND (reference sequence). Trimming took off 2 bases at V and 1 base at J, with 15 bases between the two ends. For the CDR3, the DNA is TGTGCCAGTAGTATAACCGGGACACTCAGTTCCTACGAGCAGTACTTC. Its protein is CASSITGTLSSYEQYF. Together with reference TRBV19 and TRBJ2-7, the CDR3 gives the full variable domain: DGGITQSPKYLFRKEGQNVTLSCEQNLNHDAMYWYRQDPGQGLRLIYYSQIVNDFQKGDIAEGYSVSREKKESFPLTVTSAQKNPTAFYLCASSITGTLSSYEQYFGPGTRLTVT.

V gene TRBV5-4 combines with J gene TRBJ2-1; maybe TRBD1 (6 bases). This CDR3 region has 14 residues. Per germline, CDR1 SGHNT and CDR2 YYREEE (reference sequence). V lost 0 bases, J lost 8 bases, and 12 bases lay in between. CDR3 nucleotides: TGTGCCAGCAGCTTGGGGACAGCGGCGGATGAGCAGTTCTTC. Residues: CASSLGTAADEQFF.

The V call is TRBV27, the J call TRBJ1-1; maybe TRBD1 (5 bases). The germline gives CDR1 MNHEY, CDR2 SMNVEV (reference sequence). With 3 bases removed from V and 3 bases from J, the gap between germline ends came to 8 bases. This CDR3 has 13 residues. Here the CDR3 reads CASSLGGDTEAFF. For the CDR3, the DNA is TGTGCCAGCAGTTTGGGAGGGGACACTGAAGCTTTCTTT.

The gene calls are TRBV5-4 and TRBJ2-2; 8 bases map to TRBD2. The germline V gene has CDR1 SGHNT and CDR2 YYREEE (reference sequence). Trimming took 3 bases from V and 4 from J; bases not matched to a gene: 5. The CDR3 loop spans 15 amino acids. This chain's CDR3 is CASSSARGGTGELFF. CDR3 nucleotides: TGTGCCAGCAGCTCGGCTCGGGGGGGCACCGGGGAGCTGTTTTTT.

For this clone: The limits of the CDR3 on the DNA are not certain, so only TCRdb's listed CDR3 is given. The V gene is TRBV19, the J gene TRBJ2-1; TRBD1 reflects the table's D call only, with no check against the DNA. The CDR3 has 14 residues if both end residues are counted. Germline V lookup: CDR1 LNHDA, CDR2 SQIVND (reference sequence). CDR3 loop: CASSNSFGPGAWFF.

The chain recombines TRBV7-9 with TRBJ1-1; D is ambiguous. V lost 1 base, J lost 3 bases, and 9 bases lay in between. In germline, CDR1 is SEHNR, CDR2 FQNEAQ (reference sequence). This CDR3 is built from 14 residues. DNA for the CDR3: TGTGCCAGCAGCTTAGTCATCGGTGACACTGAAGCTTTCTTT. Its translation is CASSLVIGDTEAFF.

This sequence joins TRBV7-9 and TRBJ2-1; 7 nucleotides agree with TRBD2. The CDR3 is 13 amino acids. V dropped 5 bases and J dropped 6; count of bases not matched to a gene: 4. The germline gives CDR1 SEHNR, CDR2 FQNEAQ (reference sequence). The CDR3 nucleotides are TGTGCCAGCAGCAGCGGGACCCCCAATGAGCAGTTCTTC. As protein: CASSSGTPNEQFF.

CDR3 sequence: CASRDSYNQPQHF. The DNA for the CDR3 is TGTGCCAGTCGGGACAGCTACAATCAGCCCCAGCATTTT. The chain has TRBV19 and TRBJ1-5; TRBD1 agrees at 7 bases. J was trimmed by 3 bases and V by 8 bases; bases with no gene match: 4. CDR1 is LNHDA, CDR2 SQIVND, per germline (reference sequence). This CDR3 region has 13 residues.

The rearrangement links TRBV21-1 to TRBJ2-7; TRBD1 is the table's D call and was not checked against the DNA. TRBV21-1 is classified as a pseudogene. The CDR3 has 19 amino acids. Written as DNA, the CDR3 is TGTGCCAGCAGCAAGACGATTCCTTCCGGGACAGGGAGTTCCTACGAGCAGTACGTC. Protein product: CASSKTIPSGTGSSYEQYV.

The chain is built from TRBV7-9 and TRBJ2-7, with TRBD1 matching 9 bases. This CDR3 is 14 amino acids long. The V gene's germline CDR1 is SEHNR and CDR2 FQNEAQ (reference sequence). V was clipped by 5 bases and J by 3 bases; unmatched bases: 5. In DNA form, the CDR3 reads TGTGCCAGCAGCGCGACAGGGGGAGGCTACGAGCAGTACTTC. This codes for CASSATGGGYEQYF.

This rearrangement joins TRBV6-6 to TRBJ2-1; no firm D call. Germline CDR1 reads MNHNY; CDR2 reads SVGAGI (reference sequence). The CDR3 runs 15 residues. Trimming left V 0 bases short and J 0 bases short, with 6 bases between. CDR3 in DNA: TGTGCCAGCAGTTACTCGGCAAGCTCCTACAATGAGCAGTTCTTC. Amino acid sequence: CASSYSASSYNEQFF.

The genes are TRBV7-9 and TRBJ1-4; tentative D call: TRBD1 (6 bases). The CDR3 spans 17 residues. Per the germline V gene, CDR1 is SEHNR and CDR2 is FQNEAQ (reference sequence). Trimming stripped 5 bases from V and 3 bases from J, with 19 bases between. The CDR3 sequence: CASSPPMGGRANEKLFF. The CDR3 DNA reads TGTGCCAGCAGCCCACCCATGGGGGGGCGAGCTAATGAAAAACTGTTTTTT.

This chain links TRBV6-1 with TRBJ1-2, with 10 nucleotides matching TRBD1. This CDR3 is 15 amino acids long. V dropped 1 base and J dropped 4; count of bases not matched to a gene: 3. The germline V gene encodes CDR1 MNHNS and CDR2 SASEGT. CDR3: CASSEGQGATYGYTF. The CDR3 DNA reads TGTGCCAGCAGTGAAGGACAGGGGGCAACCTATGGCTACACCTTC.